This T cell receptor (beta chain) was recorded in a study of blood T cell repertoires in COVID-19. Study summary: The United States, Italy and Spain supplied acute and convalescent COVID-19 samples.

Germline V gene lookup returns CDR1 SGHAT and CDR2 FQNNGV. This CDR3 is built from 11 residues. V was clipped by 1 base and J by 5 bases, with 2 bases between them. Authors' analysis steps: Amplified reference gene primers provided the basis for estimating nucleated cell counts. This table comes from immunoSEQ multiplex PCR, and its TCRdb copy is limited to in-frame clones, with some not included. D and trimming were read from the DNA, whereas the V and J calls and clone size are those reported in that table. The sample lists about 36,000 clones; roughly 87% were seen once. Source material: peripheral blood. The chain carries TRBV11-2 and TRBJ2-5, with D unresolved. This receptor was taken from a man in his 60s with acute or convalescent COVID-19. CDR3 amino acids: CASSLAETQYF. The CDR3 DNA is TGTGCCAGCAGCTTAGCGGAGACCCAGTACTTC.